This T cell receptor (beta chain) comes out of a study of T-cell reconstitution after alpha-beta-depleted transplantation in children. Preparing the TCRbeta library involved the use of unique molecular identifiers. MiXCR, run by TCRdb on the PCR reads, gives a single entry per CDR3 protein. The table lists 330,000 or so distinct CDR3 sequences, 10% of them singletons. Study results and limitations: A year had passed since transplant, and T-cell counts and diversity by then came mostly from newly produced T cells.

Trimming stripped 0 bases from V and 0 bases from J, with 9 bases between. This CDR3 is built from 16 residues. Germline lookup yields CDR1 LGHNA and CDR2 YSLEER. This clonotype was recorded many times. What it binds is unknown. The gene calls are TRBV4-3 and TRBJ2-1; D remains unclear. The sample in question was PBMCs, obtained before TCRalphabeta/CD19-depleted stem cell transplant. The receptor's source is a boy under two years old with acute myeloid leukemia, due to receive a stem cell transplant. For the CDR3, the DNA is TGCGCCAGCAGCCAAGATCTGGCTAGCTCCTACAATGAGCAGTTCTTC. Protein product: CASSQDLASSYNEQFF.